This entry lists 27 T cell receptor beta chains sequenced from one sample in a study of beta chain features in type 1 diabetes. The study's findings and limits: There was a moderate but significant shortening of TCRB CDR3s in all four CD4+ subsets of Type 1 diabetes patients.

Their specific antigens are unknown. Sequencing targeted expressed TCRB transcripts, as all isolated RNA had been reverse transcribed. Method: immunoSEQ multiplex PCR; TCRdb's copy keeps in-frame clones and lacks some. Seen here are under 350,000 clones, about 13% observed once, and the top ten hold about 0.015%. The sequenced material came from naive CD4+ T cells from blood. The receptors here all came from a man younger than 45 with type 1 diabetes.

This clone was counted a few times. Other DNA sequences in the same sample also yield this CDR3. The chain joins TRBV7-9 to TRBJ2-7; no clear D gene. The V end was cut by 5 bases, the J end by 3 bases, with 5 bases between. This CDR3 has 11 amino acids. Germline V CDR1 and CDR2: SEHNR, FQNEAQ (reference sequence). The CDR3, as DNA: TGTGCCAGCAGCCCCTACTACGAGCAGTACTTC. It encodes CASSPYYEQYF.

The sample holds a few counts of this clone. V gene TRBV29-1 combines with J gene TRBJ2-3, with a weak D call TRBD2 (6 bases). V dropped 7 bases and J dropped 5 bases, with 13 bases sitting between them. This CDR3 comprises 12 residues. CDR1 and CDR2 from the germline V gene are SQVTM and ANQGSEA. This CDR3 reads CSGAMGGDTQYF. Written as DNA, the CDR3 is TGCAGCGGGGCAATGGGAGGAGATACGCAGTATTTT.

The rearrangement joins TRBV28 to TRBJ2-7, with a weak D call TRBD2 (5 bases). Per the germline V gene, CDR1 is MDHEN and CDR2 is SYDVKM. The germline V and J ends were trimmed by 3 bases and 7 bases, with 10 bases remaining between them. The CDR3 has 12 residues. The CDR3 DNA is TGTGCCAGCAGTTTGGAGGCTTGGGAGCAGTACTTC. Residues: CASSLEAWEQYF.

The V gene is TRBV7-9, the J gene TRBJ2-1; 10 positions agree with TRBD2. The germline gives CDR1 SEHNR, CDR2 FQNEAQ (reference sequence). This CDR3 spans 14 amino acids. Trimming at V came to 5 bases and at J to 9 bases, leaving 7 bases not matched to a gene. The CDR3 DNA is TGTGCCAGCAGCCGCCTAGCGGGAGCGGGTGAGCAGTTCTTC. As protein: CASSRLAGAGEQFF.

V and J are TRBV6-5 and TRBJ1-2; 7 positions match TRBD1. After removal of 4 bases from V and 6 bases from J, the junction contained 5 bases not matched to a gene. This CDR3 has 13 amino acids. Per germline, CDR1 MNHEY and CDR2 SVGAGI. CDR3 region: CASSSTGVNGYTF. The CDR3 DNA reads TGTGCCAGCAGTTCAACAGGGGTGAATGGCTACACCTTC.

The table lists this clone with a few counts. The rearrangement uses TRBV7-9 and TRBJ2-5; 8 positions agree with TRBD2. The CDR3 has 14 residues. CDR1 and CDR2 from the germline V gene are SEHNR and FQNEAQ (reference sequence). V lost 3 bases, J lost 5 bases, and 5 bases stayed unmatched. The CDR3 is CASSFGRDEETQYF. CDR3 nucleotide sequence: TGTGCCAGCAGCTTCGGGAGGGACGAGGAGACCCAGTACTTC.

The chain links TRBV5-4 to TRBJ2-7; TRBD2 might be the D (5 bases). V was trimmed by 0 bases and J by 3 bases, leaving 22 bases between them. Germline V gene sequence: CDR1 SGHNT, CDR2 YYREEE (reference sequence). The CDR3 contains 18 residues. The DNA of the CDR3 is TGTGCCAGCAGCTTGGATATCAAGCTGAGCGGTTTAAACTACGAGCAGTACTTC. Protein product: CASSLDIKLSGLNYEQYF.

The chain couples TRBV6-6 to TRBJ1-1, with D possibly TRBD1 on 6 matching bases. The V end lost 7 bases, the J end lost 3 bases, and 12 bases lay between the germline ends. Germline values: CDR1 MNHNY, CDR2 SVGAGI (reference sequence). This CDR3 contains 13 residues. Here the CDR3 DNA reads TGTGCCAGCATCGACAGGTCGTACACTGAAGCTTTCTTT. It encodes CASIDRSYTEAFF.

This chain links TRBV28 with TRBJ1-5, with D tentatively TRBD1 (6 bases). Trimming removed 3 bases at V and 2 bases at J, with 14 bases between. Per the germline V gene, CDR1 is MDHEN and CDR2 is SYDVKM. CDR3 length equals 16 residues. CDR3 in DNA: TGTGCCAGCAGTTTTGGTCAGGGGTCGGGCAATCAGCCCCAGCATTTT. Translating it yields CASSFGQGSGNQPQHF. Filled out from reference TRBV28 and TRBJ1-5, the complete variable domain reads DVKVTQSSRYLVKRTGEKVFLECVQDMDHENMFWYRQDPGLGLRLIYFSYDVKMKEKGDIPEGYSVSREKKERFSLILESASTNQTSMYLCASSFGQGSGNQPQHFGDGTRLSIL.

The CDR3 region is CASSNAGGGNTEAFF. The DNA of the CDR3 is TGTGCCAGCTCAAACGCAGGGGGCGGAAACACTGAAGCTTTCTTT. This chain connects TRBV28 to TRBJ1-1; TRBD1 matches 8 bases. The CDR3 runs to 15 residues. Germline V gene sequence: CDR1 MDHEN, CDR2 SYDVKM. With V trimmed by 8 bases and J by 2 bases, 10 bases remained unmatched. Full variable domain (rest looked up from reference TRBV28 and TRBJ1-1): DVKVTQSSRYLVKRTGEKVFLECVQDMDHENMFWYRQDPGLGLRLIYFSYDVKMKEKGDIPEGYSVSREKKERFSLILESASTNQTSMYLCASSNAGGGNTEAFFGQGTRLTVV.

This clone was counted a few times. In nucleotides, the CDR3 is TGTGCCAGCAGCGACCGGAGGACTAGCGGGAGGGCCCTCACCGGGGAGCTGTTTTTT. Protein: CASSDRRTSGRALTGELFF. The genes are TRBV14 and TRBJ2-2; TRBD2 matches 15 bases. The CDR3 contains 19 residues. Unmatched junction bases numbered 11, after V lost 5 bases and J lost 4 bases. Looked up from germline, CDR1 is SGHDN and CDR2 is FVKESK. The full variable domain, in which reference TRBV14 and TRBJ2-2 provide the parts outside the CDR3, is EAGVTQFPSHSVIEKGQTVTLRCDPISGHDNLYWYRRVMGKEIKFLLHFVKESKQDESGMPNNRFLAERTGGTYSTLKVQPAELEDSGVYFCASSDRRTSGRALTGELFFGEGSRLTVL.

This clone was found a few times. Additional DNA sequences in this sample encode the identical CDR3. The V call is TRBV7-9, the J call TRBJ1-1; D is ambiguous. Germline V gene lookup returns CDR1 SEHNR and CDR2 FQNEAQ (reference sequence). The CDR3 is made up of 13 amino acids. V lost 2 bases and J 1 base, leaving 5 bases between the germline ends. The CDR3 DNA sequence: TGTGCCAGCAGCTTAAGAGGGAACACTGAAGCTTTCTTT. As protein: CASSLRGNTEAFF.

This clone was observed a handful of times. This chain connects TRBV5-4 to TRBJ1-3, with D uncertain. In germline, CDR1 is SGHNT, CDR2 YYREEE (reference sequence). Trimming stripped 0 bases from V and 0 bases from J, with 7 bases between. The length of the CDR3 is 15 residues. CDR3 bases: TGTGCCAGCAGCTTGGATCAGATCTCTGGAAACACCATATATTTT. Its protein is CASSLDQISGNTIYF.

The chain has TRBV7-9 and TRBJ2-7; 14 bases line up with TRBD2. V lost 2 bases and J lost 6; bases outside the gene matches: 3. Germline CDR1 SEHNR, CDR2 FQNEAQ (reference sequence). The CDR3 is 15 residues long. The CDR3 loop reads CASSLSGLAGVEQYF. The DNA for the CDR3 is TGTGCCAGCAGCTTATCGGGACTAGCGGGAGTCGAGCAGTACTTC.

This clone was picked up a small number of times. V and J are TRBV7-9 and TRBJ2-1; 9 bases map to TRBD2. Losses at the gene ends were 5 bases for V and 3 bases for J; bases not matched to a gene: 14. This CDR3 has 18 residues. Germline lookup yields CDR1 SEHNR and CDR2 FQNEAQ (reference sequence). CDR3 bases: TGTGCCAGCAGCCCCAGAGGTTCCGGGACTAGCCTCTACAATGAGCAGTTCTTC. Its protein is CASSPRGSGTSLYNEQFF.

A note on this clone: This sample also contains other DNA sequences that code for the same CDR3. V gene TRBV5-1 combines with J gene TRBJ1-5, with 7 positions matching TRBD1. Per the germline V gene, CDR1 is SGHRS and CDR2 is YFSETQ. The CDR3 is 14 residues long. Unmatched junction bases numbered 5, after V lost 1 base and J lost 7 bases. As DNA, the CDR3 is TGCGCCAGCAGCTTGAGACAGGGTGGGCAGCCCCAGCATTTT. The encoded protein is CASSLRQGGQPQHF.

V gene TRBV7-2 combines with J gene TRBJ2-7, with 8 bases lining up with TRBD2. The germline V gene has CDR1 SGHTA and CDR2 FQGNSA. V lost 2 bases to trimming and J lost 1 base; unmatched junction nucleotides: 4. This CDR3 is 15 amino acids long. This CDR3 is CASSLKAGVSYEQYF. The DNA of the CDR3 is TGTGCCAGCAGCTTAAAAGCGGGGGTATCCTACGAGCAGTACTTC.

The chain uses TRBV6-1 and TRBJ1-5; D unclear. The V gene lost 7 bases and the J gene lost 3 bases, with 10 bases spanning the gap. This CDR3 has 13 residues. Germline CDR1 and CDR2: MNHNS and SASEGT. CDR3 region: CASNELYNQPQHF. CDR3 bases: TGTGCCAGCAACGAGCTCTACAATCAGCCCCAGCATTTT.

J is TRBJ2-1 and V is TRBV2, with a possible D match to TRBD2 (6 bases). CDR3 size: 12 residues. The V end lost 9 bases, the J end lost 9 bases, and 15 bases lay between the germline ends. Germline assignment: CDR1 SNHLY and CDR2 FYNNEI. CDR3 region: CASRPGEAEQFF. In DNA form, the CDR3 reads TGTGCCAGTCGCCCGGGGGAGGCTGAGCAGTTCTTC. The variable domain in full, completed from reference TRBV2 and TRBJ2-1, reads EPEVTQTPSHQVTQMGQEVILRCVPISNHLYFYWYRQILGQKVEFLVSFYNNEISEKSEIFDDQFSVERPDGSNFTLKIRSTKLEDSAMYFCASRPGEAEQFFGPGTRLTVL.

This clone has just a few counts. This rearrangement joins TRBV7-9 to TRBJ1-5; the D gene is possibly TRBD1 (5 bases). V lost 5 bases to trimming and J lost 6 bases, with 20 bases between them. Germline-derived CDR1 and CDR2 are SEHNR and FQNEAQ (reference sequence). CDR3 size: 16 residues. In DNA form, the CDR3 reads TGTGCCAGCAGCCCCGGCTCCAGCTCGGGGGGTCAGCCCCAGCATTTT. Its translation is CASSPGSSSGGQPQHF.

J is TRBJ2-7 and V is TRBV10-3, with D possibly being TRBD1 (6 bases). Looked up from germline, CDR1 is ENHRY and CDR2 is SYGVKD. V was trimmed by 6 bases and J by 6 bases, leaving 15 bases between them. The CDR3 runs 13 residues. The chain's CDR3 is CAIRGQTGFEQYF. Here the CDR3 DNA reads TGTGCCATCAGGGGACAAACAGGGTTCGAGCAGTACTTC.

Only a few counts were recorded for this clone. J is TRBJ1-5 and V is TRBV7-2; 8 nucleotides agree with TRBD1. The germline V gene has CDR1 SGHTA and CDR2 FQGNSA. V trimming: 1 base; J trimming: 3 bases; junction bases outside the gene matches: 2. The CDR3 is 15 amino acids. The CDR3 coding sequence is TGTGCCAGCAGCTTAGGGGACAGGTACAATCAGCCCCAGCATTTT. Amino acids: CASSLGDRYNQPQHF.

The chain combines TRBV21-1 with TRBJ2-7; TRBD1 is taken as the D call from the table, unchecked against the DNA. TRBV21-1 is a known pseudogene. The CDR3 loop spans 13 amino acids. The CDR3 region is CASTYRAEHEQYF. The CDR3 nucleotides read TGTGCCAGCACGTACAGGGCCGAACACGAGCAGTACTTC.

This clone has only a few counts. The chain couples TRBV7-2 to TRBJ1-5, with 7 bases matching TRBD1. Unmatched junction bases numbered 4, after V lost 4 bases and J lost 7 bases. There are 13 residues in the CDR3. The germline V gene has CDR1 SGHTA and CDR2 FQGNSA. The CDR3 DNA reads TGTGCCAGCAGCTCAACAGGGGCCCAGCCCCAGCATTTT. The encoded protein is CASSSTGAQPQHF.

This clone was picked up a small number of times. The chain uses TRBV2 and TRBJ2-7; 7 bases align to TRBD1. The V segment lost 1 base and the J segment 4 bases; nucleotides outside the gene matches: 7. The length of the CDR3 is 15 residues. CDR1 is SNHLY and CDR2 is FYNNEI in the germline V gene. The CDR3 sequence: CASSEENRGGYEQYF. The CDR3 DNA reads TGTGCCAGCAGTGAAGAAAACAGGGGTGGGTACGAGCAGTACTTC.

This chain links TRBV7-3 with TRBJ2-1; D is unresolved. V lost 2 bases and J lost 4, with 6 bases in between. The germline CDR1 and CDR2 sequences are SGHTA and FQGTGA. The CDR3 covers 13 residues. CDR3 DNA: TGTGCCAGCAGCTTAGCGGCGTACAATGAGCAGTTCTTC. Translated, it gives CASSLAAYNEQFF. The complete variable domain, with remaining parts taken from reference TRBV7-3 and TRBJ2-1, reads GAGVSQTPSNKVTEKGKYVELRCDPISGHTALYWYRQSLGQGPEFLIYFQGTGAADDSGLPNDRFFAVRPEGSVSTLKIQRTERGDSAVYLCASSLAAYNEQFFGPGTRLTVL.

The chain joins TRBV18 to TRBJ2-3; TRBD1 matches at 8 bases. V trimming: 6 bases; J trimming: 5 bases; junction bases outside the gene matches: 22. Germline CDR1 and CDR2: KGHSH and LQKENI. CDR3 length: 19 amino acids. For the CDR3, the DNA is TGTGCCAGCTCTCCCATACCAGGGGGCGGAACCCGGATAAAAGATACGCAGTATTTT. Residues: CASSPIPGGGTRIKDTQYF.